This TCR beta chain came from a study of control samples from healthy donors and cancer patients. In its sample, this clone was seen once. The repertoire was sequenced with immunoSEQ multiplex PCR; TCRdb's copy has only in-frame clones and lacks some. The sample records under 200,000 clones, about 93% being singletons. CDR3 size: 17 residues. The sequence was collected from a woman aged 55-69 years in good health. The specimen was blood. The rearrangement links TRBV21-1 to TRBJ1-5; no DNA check was done on the table's D call, TRBD1. TRBV21-1 is a pseudogene segment. The CDR3 bases are TGTGCCAGCAGCAAAGCGCTTTCCAGGAATAGCAATCAGCCCCAGCATTTT. The encoded protein is CASSKALSRNSNQPQHF.